These 16 T cell receptor beta chains share one sample of origin, sequenced in a study of T-cell reconstitution after alpha-beta-depleted transplantation in children. It was with unique molecular identifiers that the TCRbeta library was prepared. TCRdb analysed the PCR reads with MiXCR anew, one entry per CDR3 protein. The sample holds about 460,000 distinct CDR3 sequences, 9.5% to 12% seen once. The sample in question was PBMCs, mostly from graft donor cells, obtained 180 days after TCRalphabeta/CD19-depleted stem cell transplant. All receptors come from a female patient aged 2-15 years who had a stem cell transplant for aplastic anemia, so the T cells may come from the graft donor.

Many counts were recorded for this clonotype. The chain employs TRBV18 and TRBJ2-3; D is ambiguous. CDR1 is KGHSH and CDR2 is LQKENI in the germline V gene. The CDR3 loop spans 11 amino acids. The ends were cut back, 3 bases at V and 7 bases at J, with 5 bases in the middle. The CDR3 sequence: CASSPGNTQYF. The CDR3, as DNA: TGTGCCAGCTCACCGGGGAATACGCAGTATTTT.

The rearrangement joins TRBV6-5 to TRBJ2-1; 11 positions agree with TRBD2. Germline CDR1 and CDR2: MNHEY and SVGAGI. The CDR3 is 19 residues long. V gave up 2 bases and J gave up 7 bases; unmatched junction bases: 16. CDR3 DNA sequence: TGTGCCAGCAGTTACCGCGGGGGGGCTACGGCTAGCGGGAGGAATGAGCAGTTCTTC. Protein sequence: CASSYRGGATASGRNEQFF.

This clonotype has more than one count but fewer than ten. V and J are TRBV4-3 and TRBJ2-3, with 7 bases fitting TRBD2. The length of the CDR3 is 19 residues. CDR1 LGHNA and CDR2 YSLEER come from the germline V gene. V trimming: 2 bases; J trimming: 0 bases; junction bases outside the gene matches: 14. The CDR3 coding sequence is TGCGCCAGCAGCCAACTGAGCGGGACCGCGTCTCCTAGCACAGATACGCAGTATTTT. Translation: CASSQLSGTASPSTDTQYF.

V gene TRBV5-1 combines with J gene TRBJ2-1, with 8 positions matching TRBD1. J gave up 0 bases and V 6 bases, and 5 bases lay outside the gene matches. The CDR3 extends over 15 amino acids. Per germline, CDR1 SGHRS and CDR2 YFSETQ. CDR3 sequence: CASNPGQGSYNEQFF. In DNA form, the CDR3 reads TGCGCCAGCAATCCAGGACAGGGCTCCTACAATGAGCAGTTCTTC.

The V and J genes are TRBV3-1 and TRBJ2-7; D ambiguous. The CDR3 covers 16 residues. The V end was cut by 0 bases, the J end by 0 bases, with 12 bases between. Germline V gives CDR1 LGHDT, CDR2 YNNKEL (reference sequence). The CDR3 DNA reads as TGTGCCAGCAGCCAAGATGACACTCAGCCCTCCTACGAGCAGTACGTC. Its translation: CASSQDDTQPSYEQYV.

There are many counts of this clonotype. This chain joins TRBV5-1 and TRBJ2-6; D unclear. Trimming removed 7 bases from V and 2 bases from J, with 7 bases in between. The CDR3 is made up of 13 amino acids. CDR1 and CDR2 (germline): SGHRS, YFSETQ. The CDR3 DNA sequence: TGCGCCAGCCAAGAGGCTGGGGCCAACGTCCTGACTTTC. Protein sequence: CASQEAGANVLTF.

This clonotype came up a few times. The chain joins TRBV6-1 to TRBJ1-6; unclear D gene. The V end was cut by 7 bases, the J end by 7 bases, with 11 bases between. CDR1 is MNHNS and CDR2 is SASEGT in the germline V gene. This CDR3 spans 13 amino acids. The CDR3 here is CASMEVPNSPLHF. CDR3 DNA sequence: TGTGCCAGCATGGAGGTCCCCAATTCACCCCTCCACTTT.

This clonotype was counted only a few times. The chain employs TRBV7-2 and TRBJ2-7; maybe TRBD2 (5 bases). Trimming removed 3 bases from V and 2 bases from J, with 11 bases in between. Germline values: CDR1 SGHTA, CDR2 FQGNSA. CDR3 length equals 14 residues. The CDR3, as DNA: TGTGCCAGCAGCTTCGAGGGTACAGCCTACGAGCAGTACTTC. This encodes CASSFEGTAYEQYF.

This clonotype was seen a few times. The rearrangement joins TRBV12-3 or TRBV12-4 to TRBJ2-7; 12 bases align to TRBD2. The CDR3 is 15 amino acids. The V segment lost 6 bases and the J segment 4 bases; nucleotides outside the gene matches: 7. CDR3 nucleotides: TGTGCCAGCAGCCAACGACTAGCGGGAGCGTACGAGCAGTACTTC. This codes for CASSQRLAGAYEQYF.

The chain employs TRBV7-2 and TRBJ1-5, with 8 nucleotides matching TRBD1. V was clipped by 5 bases and J by 7 bases; unmatched bases: 10. The CDR3 extends over 15 amino acids. CDR1 is SGHTA and CDR2 is FQGNSA in the germline V gene. The CDR3 region has the DNA TGTGCCAGCAGCCCCCGGACAGGGAGGAGCCAGCCCCAGCATTTT. Translating it yields CASSPRTGRSQPQHF.

The chain couples TRBV20-1 to TRBJ2-1, with 9 bases that match TRBD2. V lost 8 bases and J lost 8; bases outside the gene matches: 7. CDR3 size: 12 residues. In germline, CDR1 is DFQATT, CDR2 SNEGSKA (reference sequence). DNA of the CDR3: TGCAGTAGCGGGAGGTATAAGGATGAGCAGTTCTTC. Protein sequence: CSSGRYKDEQFF.

In its sample, this clonotype was seen a few times. The V and J genes are TRBV14 and TRBJ2-1; tentative D call: TRBD2 (6 bases). This CDR3 region has 14 residues. V lost 1 base and J 8 bases, leaving 12 bases between the germline ends. Germline CDR1 and CDR2: SGHDN and FVKESK. CDR3 in amino acids: CASSQVDGSYEQFF. The CDR3 DNA reads TGTGCCAGCAGCCAAGTTGACGGGAGTTATGAGCAGTTCTTC. The full variable domain, its missing parts supplied by reference TRBV14 and TRBJ2-1, is EAGVTQFPSHSVIEKGQTVTLRCDPISGHDNLYWYRRVMGKEIKFLLHFVKESKQDESGMPNNRFLAERTGGTYSTLKVQPAELEDSGVYFCASSQVDGSYEQFFGPGTRLTVL.

The chain employs TRBV15 and TRBJ1-1; D not certain. V was trimmed by 3 bases and J by 5 bases, leaving 7 bases between them. The germline gives CDR1 LNHNV, CDR2 YYDKDF (reference sequence). This CDR3 comprises 12 residues. The CDR3 bases are TGTGCCACCAGCAGGGGCTTGACTGAAGCTTTCTTT. Translating gives CATSRGLTEAFF.

The sample holds many counts of this clonotype. This chain connects TRBV10-3 to TRBJ2-5; the match to TRBD2 covers 13 bases. The CDR3 runs 18 residues. V lost 3 bases to trimming and J lost 1 base; unmatched junction nucleotides: 8. Germline lookup yields CDR1 ENHRY and CDR2 SYGVKD. This CDR3 is CAISDQLGLAGVQETQYF. The CDR3 DNA follows: TGTGCCATCAGTGATCAACTCGGACTAGCGGGGGTCCAAGAGACCCAGTACTTC.

The chain joins TRBV6-1 to TRBJ2-7; 9 positions match TRBD2. The CDR3 has 15 residues. V shed 5 bases, J shed 0 bases, and the junction held 5 bases outside the gene matches. Germline values: CDR1 MNHNS, CDR2 SASEGT. The CDR3 DNA follows: TGTGCCAGCAGTCGTAGCGGGAGTGTCTCCTACGAGCAGTACTTC. This codes for CASSRSGSVSYEQYF.

V gene TRBV28 combines with J gene TRBJ1-4; 8 bases map to TRBD1. Germline V gene data show CDR1 as MDHEN and CDR2 as SYDVKM. The CDR3 is 15 residues long. V gave up 1 base and J gave up 8 bases; unmatched junction bases: 6. The DNA for the CDR3 is TGTGCCAGCAGTTTATCAGGACAGGGAAGCGAAAAACTGTTTTTT. Translated, it gives CASSLSGQGSEKLFF. Full variable domain (rest looked up from reference TRBV28 and TRBJ1-4): DVKVTQSSRYLVKRTGEKVFLECVQDMDHENMFWYRQDPGLGLRLIYFSYDVKMKEKGDIPEGYSVSREKKERFSLILESASTNQTSMYLCASSLSGQGSEKLFFGSGTQLSVL.